These 27 T cell receptor beta chains originate from one sample sequenced in a study of cytomegalovirus exposure and HLA in healthy donors. The PCR had 60 Vbeta and 13 Jbeta primers. Produced via immunoSEQ multiplex PCR; TCRdb's table is partial and in-frame only. The table has about 59,000 clones, 65% to 80% seen once; the top ten hold about 6.8%. Sequencing was carried out using PBMCs. These receptors were obtained from a man aged 25-40 years in good health and CMV-seropositive.

This clone was observed once. The V and J genes are TRBV28 and TRBJ1-4; 7 nucleotides line up with TRBD1. V lost 3 bases, J lost 9 bases, and 7 bases stayed unmatched. Germline CDR1 reads MDHEN; CDR2 reads SYDVKM. This CDR3 has 14 residues. CDR3 region: CASSFGQAKQKLFF. The DNA for the CDR3 is TGTGCCAGCAGTTTTGGACAGGCAAAGCAAAAACTGTTTTTT.

The chain recombines TRBV2 with TRBJ1-2, with unresolved D. The V end was cut by 4 bases, the J end by 8 bases, with 20 bases between. Germline CDR1 reads SNHLY; CDR2 reads FYNNEI. CDR3 length: 15 amino acids. Here the CDR3 reads CASSVRGSTIIGYTF. The CDR3 DNA reads TGTGCCAGCAGTGTACGGGGATCGACTATTATCGGCTACACCTTC.

This clone has a handful of counts. V is TRBV28 and J is TRBJ2-5; D uncertain. Germline V CDR1 and CDR2: MDHEN, SYDVKM. The CDR3 covers 18 residues. Deletions cut 1 base from V and 1 base from J, with 19 bases between. CDR3 protein: CASSLYVLEAKSQETQYF. CDR3 coding DNA: TGTGCCAGCAGTTTATATGTCTTAGAGGCAAAAAGCCAAGAGACCCAGTACTTC.

The chain has TRBV2 and TRBJ2-1, with 9 bases lining up with TRBD1. The CDR3 sequence is 14 residues long. Germline assignment: CDR1 SNHLY and CDR2 FYNNEI. The V segment lost 8 bases and the J segment 6 bases; nucleotides outside the gene matches: 8. The CDR3, as DNA: TGTGCCAGCCGCAAGGGGACAGGGTCCAATGAGCAGTTCTTC. This encodes CASRKGTGSNEQFF.

This clone appeared a few times. V and J are TRBV6-5 and TRBJ2-2; 9 bases line up with TRBD1. This CDR3 contains 15 residues. V shed 6 bases and J 6 bases; nucleotides not matched to a gene: 8. Germline V gives CDR1 MNHEY, CDR2 SVGAGI. This CDR3 is CASRQGTGFPGELFF. The CDR3 bases are TGTGCCAGCAGACAGGGGACAGGGTTTCCCGGGGAGCTGTTTTTT.

V gene TRBV6-5 combines with J gene TRBJ2-5; D possibly corresponds to TRBD2 (6 bases). The CDR3 covers 14 residues. V lost 6 bases and J lost 5, with 16 bases in between. From germline, CDR1 is MNHEY and CDR2 SVGAGI. The CDR3 protein is CASSNRRGAETQYF. The CDR3 nucleotides read TGTGCCAGCAGCAACCGGCGGGGAGCGGAGACCCAGTACTTC.

A remark on this clone: Its ends do not fully match the called genes, so a read error is possible. The chain recombines TRBV6-1 with TRBJ2-7; 8 positions agree with TRBD1. Germline CDR1 is MNHNS and CDR2 is SASEGT. The CDR3 covers 15 residues. The CDR3 protein is CASSEAGTGPYEQYF. CDR3 sequence (DNA): TGTGCCAGCAGCGAAGCCGGGACAGGACCCTACGAGCAGTACTTC.

The V and J genes are TRBV5-4 and TRBJ2-5; D possibly corresponds to TRBD2 (7 bases). The CDR3 runs 14 residues. The germline V gene has CDR1 SGHNT and CDR2 YYREEE (reference sequence). Trimming removed 4 bases from V and 4 bases from J, with 14 bases in between. The CDR3 DNA is TGTGCCAGCAGCCTCCGGGGGGCCGGAGAGACCCAGTACTTC. Encoded protein: CASSLRGAGETQYF.

The chain has TRBV5-4 and TRBJ1-1, with TRBD1 as a possible D gene (5 bases). CDR3 length: 14 amino acids. Per the germline V gene, CDR1 is SGHNT and CDR2 is YYREEE (reference sequence). V was trimmed by 0 bases and J by 2 bases, leaving 8 bases between them. The CDR3 loop is CASSLGGLNTEAFF. CDR3 coding DNA: TGTGCCAGCAGCTTGGGGGGCTTAAACACTGAAGCTTTCTTT.

The CDR3 region has the DNA TGTGCCAGCAGCTTAAGTCCGAGGGGGCTAAACTATGGCTACACCTTC. Translated, it gives CASSLSPRGLNYGYTF. J is TRBJ1-2 and V is TRBV7-2; 7 bases map to TRBD1. This CDR3 has 16 residues. The germline V gene has CDR1 SGHTA and CDR2 FQGNSA. V gave up 2 bases and J gave up 2 bases; unmatched junction bases: 8.

This clone has only a few counts. The V and J genes are TRBV9 and TRBJ2-2; tentative D call: TRBD1 (6 bases). The V end was cut by 6 bases, the J end by 5 bases, with 11 bases between. Germline CDR1 and CDR2: SGDLS and YYNGEE. This CDR3 region has 13 residues. CDR3 DNA: TGTGCCAGCACCCTACAGGGAACCGGGGAGCTGTTTTTT. Amino acids: CASTLQGTGELFF.

The rearrangement joins TRBV27 to TRBJ2-3; 10 nucleotides align to TRBD2. Germline CDR1 is MNHEY and CDR2 is SMNVEV (reference sequence). V lost 2 bases to trimming and J lost 2 bases; unmatched junction nucleotides: 4. This CDR3 region has 16 residues. CDR3 sequence reads: CASSLRTSGYTDTQYF. The CDR3 nucleotides read TGTGCCAGCAGTTTAAGGACTAGCGGATACACAGATACGCAGTATTTT.

CDR3 protein: CASSYSGGDRCEQYF. DNA of the CDR3: TGTGCCAGCAGTTACTCGGGGGGGGATCGGTGCGAGCAGTACTTC. V gene TRBV6-5 combines with J gene TRBJ2-7, with TRBD2 matching 7 bases. Germline V gene data show CDR1 as MNHEY and CDR2 as SVGAGI. The CDR3 loop spans 15 amino acids. V lost 0 bases to trimming and J lost 6 bases; unmatched junction nucleotides: 8.

The chain uses TRBV5-8 and TRBJ1-5; 7 bases are a match to TRBD1. CDR3 length: 15 amino acids. V lost 5 bases to trimming and J lost 0 bases; unmatched junction nucleotides: 5. Per the germline V gene, CDR1 is SGHTS and CDR2 is YDEGEE. The CDR3 loop is CASSAGTVSNQPQHF. The CDR3 DNA reads as TGTGCCAGCAGTGCCGGGACAGTTAGCAATCAGCCCCAGCATTTT.

This clone was detected only a few times. The chain combines TRBV5-1 with TRBJ2-7; weak D call: TRBD1 (5 bases). The germline V gene has CDR1 SGHRS and CDR2 YFSETQ. V was shortened by 2 bases and J by 5 bases, with 11 bases between the two germline ends. The CDR3 extends over 13 amino acids. This chain's CDR3 is CASSLIRGDEQYF. The CDR3, as DNA: TGCGCCAGCAGCTTAATTAGGGGCGACGAGCAGTACTTC.

The chain combines TRBV7-2 with TRBJ1-4; the D is unclear. V was trimmed by 4 bases and J by 6 bases, leaving 9 bases between them. The CDR3 loop spans 13 amino acids. The germline CDR1 and CDR2 sequences are SGHTA and FQGNSA. Here the CDR3 DNA reads TGTGCCAGCAGCTCCGGGGTTTATGAAAAACTGTTTTTT. Translated: CASSSGVYEKLFF.

The table lists this clone with a count of one. The J gene is TRBJ1-2, the V gene TRBV28; 7 bases map to TRBD1. This CDR3 has 13 residues. CDR1 is MDHEN and CDR2 is SYDVKM in the germline V gene. V lost 2 bases and J lost 8; bases outside the gene matches: 5. DNA for the CDR3: TGTGCCAGCAGTTTAGGCAGGGGGATAGGCTACACCTTC. This codes for CASSLGRGIGYTF.

The rearrangement links TRBV7-2 to TRBJ1-5; D might be TRBD1 (5 bases). The CDR3 covers 12 residues. CDR1 SGHTA and CDR2 FQGNSA come from the germline V gene. With 1 base removed from V and 11 bases from J, the gap between germline ends came to 9 bases. The CDR3 sequence is CASSLEGRTQHF. The CDR3 DNA sequence: TGTGCCAGCAGCTTAGAGGGGAGGACCCAGCATTTT. The full variable domain, in which reference TRBV7-2 and TRBJ1-5 provide the parts outside the CDR3, is GAGVSQSPSNKVTEKGKDVELRCDPISGHTALYWYRQSLGQGLEFLIYFQGNSAPDKSGLPSDRFSAERTGGSVSTLTIQRTQQEDSAVYLCASSLEGRTQHFGDGTRLSIL.

Here the CDR3 DNA reads TGTGCCACCAGCAGGCAGCCGGGGGGGGGCTCCTACGAGCAGTACTTC. Translating gives CATSRQPGGGSYEQYF. The chain carries TRBV15 and TRBJ2-7, with TRBD2 identical over 8 bases. The CDR3 is 16 residues long. V shed 3 bases and J 0 bases; nucleotides not matched to a gene: 7. CDR1 LNHNV and CDR2 YYDKDF come from the germline V gene (reference sequence).

The chain carries TRBV7-8 and TRBJ2-3; TRBD1 matches 9 bases. The CDR3 has 15 residues. CDR1 is SGHVS, CDR2 FQNEAQ, per germline. V was pared by 2 bases and J by 1 base, with 1 base of the junction left unmatched. The CDR3 loop is CASSLRQGGTDTQYF. The CDR3 DNA reads TGTGCCAGCAGCTTACGACAGGGGGGCACAGATACGCAGTATTTT. Based on the CDR3 plus reference TRBV7-8 and TRBJ2-3, the full variable domain is GAGVSQSPRYKVAKRGQDVALRCDPISGHVSLFWYQQALGQGPEFLTYFQNEAQLDKSGLPSDRFFAERPEGSVSTLKIQRTQQEDSAVYLCASSLRQGGTDTQYFGPGTRLTVL.

V usage is TRBV5-4 and J usage is TRBJ2-7; 9 bases are shared with TRBD1. The CDR3 sequence is 15 residues long. V shed 0 bases, J shed 4 bases, and the junction held 5 bases outside the gene matches. Germline V lookup: CDR1 SGHNT, CDR2 YYREEE (reference sequence). CDR3 sequence: CASSLVGDRAYEQYF. CDR3 DNA sequence: TGTGCCAGCAGCTTGGTGGGGGACAGGGCTTACGAGCAGTACTTC.

The chain links TRBV5-1 to TRBJ2-5; weak D call: TRBD1 (6 bases). The CDR3 covers 16 residues. The ends were cut back, 0 bases at V and 3 bases at J, with 15 bases in the middle. Germline V gene data show CDR1 as SGHRS and CDR2 as YFSETQ. The CDR3 coding sequence is TGCGCCAGCAGCTTGGGGGGACCAGGGACAAAAGAGACCCAGTACTTC. It codes for CASSLGGPGTKETQYF. Based on the CDR3 plus reference TRBV5-1 and TRBJ2-5, the full variable domain is KAGVTQTPRYLIKTRGQQVTLSCSPISGHRSVSWYQQTPGQGLQFLFEYFSETQRNKGNFPGRFSGRQFSNSRSEMNVSTLELGDSALYLCASSLGGPGTKETQYFGPGTRLLVL.

The rearrangement links TRBV6-1 to TRBJ2-3; TRBD1 agrees at 7 bases. The CDR3 sequence is 14 residues long. The germline V gene has CDR1 MNHNS and CDR2 SASEGT. The V gene end was trimmed by 7 bases and the J gene end by 2 bases; junction bases not matched to a gene: 6. CDR3 residues: CASITGVSTDTQYF. The CDR3 DNA follows: TGTGCCAGCATCACAGGGGTCTCCACAGATACGCAGTATTTT.

The V gene is TRBV7-2, the J gene TRBJ2-1, with TRBD2 matching over 10 bases. The CDR3 is 12 amino acids. The ends lost 3 bases at V and 11 bases at J; junction bases unmatched: 1. Germline V gives CDR1 SGHTA, CDR2 FQGNSA. CDR3 amino acids: CASSFSGRKQFF. The CDR3 bases are TGTGCCAGCAGCTTTAGCGGGAGGAAGCAGTTCTTC.

This chain connects TRBV29-1 to TRBJ2-5; 7 bases align to TRBD1. The J call is in doubt because the DNA end fits TRBJ2-7 better. This CDR3 region has 13 residues. The germline V gene encodes CDR1 SQVTM and CDR2 ANQGSEA. This chain's CDR3 is CSASFRDSYEQYF. The CDR3 nucleotides are TGCAGCGCCTCTTTTCGGGACAGCTACGAGCAGTACTTC.

To note about this clone: An end of the junction differs from the germline gene, which may be a read error. This chain connects TRBV7-8 to TRBJ1-2; 8 bases are a match to TRBD1. The V gene's germline CDR1 is SGHVS and CDR2 FQNEAQ. The CDR3 length is 12 residues. CDR3 coding DNA: TGTGCCAGCAGCTTAATCGGACAGGGCCTACTATTC. Translated, it gives CASSLIGQGLLF.

This chain uses TRBV5-1 with TRBJ1-1, with unresolved D. The CDR3 length is 14 residues. Trimming stripped 2 bases from V and 0 bases from J, with 8 bases between. Germline V gene data show CDR1 as SGHRS and CDR2 as YFSETQ. The CDR3 region is CASSLNKMNTEAFF. CDR3 nucleotides: TGCGCCAGCAGCTTAAACAAGATGAACACTGAAGCTTTCTTT.